Presented here are 15 T cell receptor beta chains from one specimen sequenced in a study of blood T cell repertoires in COVID-19. Assay used: immunoSEQ multiplex PCR; TCRdb lists only in-frame clones, some missing. This sample carries 130,000 to 150,000 clones, roughly 88% of them seen once, and the ten largest clones take less than 2%. Source material: peripheral blood. Receptors originate from a woman aged 45-65 years with acute or convalescent COVID-19.

The chain carries TRBV5-1 and TRBJ1-1, with TRBD1 as a possible D gene (6 bases). Germline lookup yields CDR1 SGHRS and CDR2 YFSETQ. Trimming stripped 1 base from V and 1 base from J, with 17 bases between. CDR3 length: 17 amino acids. The CDR3 protein is CASSLSTGLGANTEAFF. In DNA, the CDR3 is TGCGCCAGCAGCTTGTCGACGGGCTTGGGGGCGAACACTGAAGCTTTCTTT. The complete variable domain, with remaining parts taken from reference TRBV5-1 and TRBJ1-1, reads KAGVTQTPRYLIKTRGQQVTLSCSPISGHRSVSWYQQTPGQGLQFLFEYFSETQRNKGNFPGRFSGRQFSNSRSEMNVSTLELGDSALYLCASSLSTGLGANTEAFFGQGTRLTVV.

The gene calls are TRBV6-5 and TRBJ1-3; possible D gene TRBD1, 6 bases. Trimming cost V 5 bases and J 4 bases, with 9 bases left between them. The CDR3 runs 13 residues. The germline V gene encodes CDR1 MNHEY and CDR2 SVGAGI. DNA for the CDR3: TGTGCCAGCAGTCGTACAGGGGGAAACACCATATATTTT. Translating it yields CASSRTGGNTIYF.

The genes are TRBV5-5 and TRBJ1-1; no clear D. Germline lookup yields CDR1 SGHKS and CDR2 YYEKEE (reference sequence). The CDR3 totals 12 residues. Trimming left V 0 bases short and J 4 bases short, with 4 bases between. This chain's CDR3 is CASSLVLTEAFF. Written as DNA, the CDR3 is TGTGCCAGCAGCTTGGTTCTCACTGAAGCTTTCTTT.

V usage is TRBV27 and J usage is TRBJ1-1; no reliable D call. Trimming left V 2 bases short and J 6 bases short, with 10 bases between. Per the germline V gene, CDR1 is MNHEY and CDR2 is SMNVEV (reference sequence). The CDR3 is 13 residues long. CDR3 in DNA: TGTGCCAGCAGTTTAGTTGCCGACTCTGAAGCTTTCTTT. This codes for CASSLVADSEAFF.

The chain links TRBV6-2 or TRBV6-3 to TRBJ2-7; 8 bases align to TRBD1. The CDR3 contains 13 residues. Germline V gene lookup returns CDR1 MNHEY and CDR2 SVGEGT. V gave up 5 bases and J gave up 2 bases; unmatched junction bases: 2. CDR3 sequence (DNA): TGTGCCAGCAGTGACAGGGGTCCCTACGAGCAGTACTTC. This encodes CASSDRGPYEQYF.

The chain recombines TRBV5-5 with TRBJ1-5; D might be TRBD1 (6 bases). The CDR3 is made up of 15 amino acids. V lost 3 bases and J 0 bases, leaving 10 bases between the germline ends. Germline CDR1 SGHKS, CDR2 YYEKEE (reference sequence). CDR3 residues: CASSWDNNSNQPQHF. The CDR3 nucleotides read TGTGCCAGCAGCTGGGACAACAATAGCAATCAGCCCCAGCATTTT.

V is TRBV6-5 and J is TRBJ1-1; D is undetermined. The germline V gene encodes CDR1 MNHEY and CDR2 SVGAGI. The CDR3 length is 14 residues. V was clipped by 5 bases and J by 6 bases, with 16 bases between them. CDR3 sequence reads: CASSPTFIIAEAFF. In DNA form, the CDR3 reads TGTGCCAGCAGTCCTACGTTTATAATCGCTGAAGCTTTCTTT.

The rearrangement uses TRBV19 and TRBJ1-2, with D perhaps matching TRBD1 (5 bases). The germline V and J ends were trimmed by 7 bases and 4 bases, with 13 bases remaining between them. Germline loops: CDR1 LNHDA, CDR2 SQIVND (reference sequence). The CDR3 is made up of 13 amino acids. This chain's CDR3 is CASTRDGIYGYTF. Here the CDR3 DNA reads TGTGCCAGTACCAGGGATGGGATCTATGGCTACACCTTC. Full variable domain (rest looked up from reference TRBV19 and TRBJ1-2): DGGITQSPKYLFRKEGQNVTLSCEQNLNHDAMYWYRQDPGQGLRLIYYSQIVNDFQKGDIAEGYSVSREKKESFPLTVTSAQKNPTAFYLCASTRDGIYGYTFGSGTRLTVV.

This chain joins TRBV2 and TRBJ1-1; TRBD1 might be the D (6 bases). The CDR3 consists of 13 residues. V dropped 5 bases and J dropped 5 bases, with 12 bases sitting between them. Germline CDR1 reads SNHLY; CDR2 reads FYNNEI. The CDR3 nucleotides are TGTGCCAGCAGTCTTTACAGGGTTACTGAAGCTTTCTTT. Translation gives CASSLYRVTEAFF.

This clone was seen only once. Within the sample, other DNA sequences also encode this same CDR3. The rearrangement links TRBV11-2 to TRBJ1-3; D call uncertain. V was clipped by 3 bases and J by 0 bases, with 6 bases between them. This CDR3 is 14 amino acids long. Germline V CDR1 and CDR2: SGHAT, FQNNGV. The CDR3 sequence is CASSLSISGNTIYF. In nucleotides, the CDR3 is TGTGCCAGCAGCTTGTCTATCTCTGGAAACACCATATATTTT.

V and J are TRBV5-1 and TRBJ2-1; 12 bases agree with TRBD2. The CDR3 contains 15 residues. Germline V gene data show CDR1 as SGHRS and CDR2 as YFSETQ. V was clipped by 5 bases and J by 4 bases; unmatched bases: 4. CDR3 nucleotides: TGCGCCAGCAGTTTGACTAGCGGGGGTTACAATGAGCAGTTCTTC. This sequence encodes CASSLTSGGYNEQFF.

The gene calls are TRBV4-2 and TRBJ2-7, with TRBD1 matching over 7 bases. In germline, CDR1 is LGHNA, CDR2 YNFKEQ. V trimming: 1 base; J trimming: 2 bases; junction bases outside the gene matches: 2. The CDR3 is 14 residues long. CDR3 protein: CASSQVGTAYEQYF. CDR3 in DNA: TGTGCCAGCAGCCAAGTAGGGACAGCCTACGAGCAGTACTTC.

The rearrangement uses TRBV15 and TRBJ2-7, with TRBD2 matching 9 bases. CDR3 length: 15 amino acids. The trim removed 8 bases at V and 6 bases at J, leaving 14 bases unmatched. Looked up from germline, CDR1 is LNHNV and CDR2 is YYDKDF (reference sequence). Here the CDR3 reads CATSKSGGRAGEQYF. In nucleotides, the CDR3 is TGTGCCACCTCCAAGTCGGGCGGGAGGGCCGGCGAGCAGTACTTC.

This clone was observed a single time. CDR3 bases: TGTGCCAGCAGCCAAGAGGAGGGACAGGGGGCGAGAAACACCATATATTTT. This codes for CASSQEEGQGARNTIYF. The chain couples TRBV4-2 to TRBJ1-3; 12 bases are a match to TRBD1. Trimming at V came to 0 bases and at J to 5 bases, leaving 5 bases not matched to a gene. CDR1 and CDR2 from the germline V gene are LGHNA and YNFKEQ. The CDR3 sequence is 17 residues long.

The rearrangement uses TRBV5-4 and TRBJ2-3; 8 nucleotides line up with TRBD2. This CDR3 is built from 14 residues. Germline loops: CDR1 SGHNT, CDR2 YYREEE (reference sequence). Trimming took 7 bases from V and 2 from J; bases not matched to a gene: 6. CDR3 nucleotides: TGTGCCAGCGGTCTAGCGGGCAACACAGATACGCAGTATTTT. This sequence encodes CASGLAGNTDTQYF.